A single sample is the source of the 32 T cell receptor beta chains below, sequenced in a study of blood T cell repertoires in COVID-19. Clones were sequenced by immunoSEQ multiplex PCR, and TCRdb holds only the in-frame ones, with some missing. The profile shows 270,000 or so clones, approximately 84% of them singletons. Sample: peripheral blood. The receptor source for this set is a human donor in a cohort sampled during active COVID-19.

This chain joins TRBV18 and TRBJ1-1, with 7 bases lining up with TRBD1. This CDR3 region has 17 residues. V gave up 4 bases and J gave up 0 bases; unmatched junction bases: 11. CDR1 is KGHSH and CDR2 is LQKENI in the germline V gene. The CDR3 is CASSLTPGQTMNTEAFF. The CDR3 coding sequence is TGTGCCAGCTCACTAACCCCGGGACAGACGATGAACACTGAAGCTTTCTTT.

The CDR3 here is CASSLEPGQGNTEAFF. CDR3 nucleotides: TGCGCCAGCAGCTTGGAACCGGGACAGGGGAACACTGAAGCTTTCTTT. The V gene is TRBV5-1, the J gene TRBJ1-1; 9 bases align to TRBD1. The CDR3 is 16 amino acids. Germline assignment: CDR1 SGHRS and CDR2 YFSETQ. Trimming cost V 0 bases and J 1 base; bases outside gene matches: 4.

V usage is TRBV27 and J usage is TRBJ2-7; 7 nucleotides match TRBD2. CDR3 size: 17 residues. Germline values: CDR1 MNHEY, CDR2 SMNVEV (reference sequence). The V segment lost 3 bases and the J segment 6 bases; nucleotides outside the gene matches: 17. The CDR3 sequence is CASSFRGRAPALIEQYF. CDR3 sequence (DNA): TGTGCCAGCAGTTTCCGGGGGAGGGCCCCCGCTCTGATCGAGCAGTACTTC.

This clone was seen a few times. The gene calls are TRBV27 and TRBJ1-2; 8 bases match TRBD1. CDR1 is MNHEY, CDR2 SMNVEV, per germline (reference sequence). The CDR3 covers 14 residues. The V and J ends lost 7 bases and 10 bases, in that order; junction bases with no gene match: 14. The CDR3 coding sequence is TGTGCCAGCACCCGGTCAGGGGGCCGACCTATCTACACCTTC. It is translated as CASTRSGGRPIYTF.

CDR3 bases: TGTGCCAGCAGCCCCGGGACAGGGGCCAAGAGCACTGAAGCTTTCTTT. Its protein is CASSPGTGAKSTEAFF. The V call is TRBV5-6, the J call TRBJ1-1, with 10 bases that match TRBD1. The length of the CDR3 is 16 residues. Germline V CDR1 and CDR2: SGHDT, YYEEEE. The V gene end was trimmed by 4 bases and the J gene end by 4 bases; junction bases not matched to a gene: 10.

The chain couples TRBV6-6 to TRBJ2-1; 9 nucleotides line up with TRBD2. With V trimmed by 7 bases and J by 4 bases, 2 bases remained unmatched. Germline V gene data show CDR1 as MNHNY and CDR2 as SVGAGI (reference sequence). This CDR3 is 13 amino acids long. This CDR3 is CASIAGGYNEQFF. CDR3 in DNA: TGTGCCAGCATCGCGGGAGGGTACAATGAGCAGTTCTTC.

The chain couples TRBV5-1 to TRBJ2-7, with 12 bases aligning to TRBD1. V lost 6 bases to trimming and J lost 7 bases; unmatched junction nucleotides: 8. This CDR3 region has 14 residues. The V gene's germline CDR1 is SGHRS and CDR2 YFSETQ. This chain's CDR3 is CASTPGQGAKEQYF. The CDR3, as DNA: TGCGCCAGCACTCCGGGACAGGGGGCAAAAGAGCAGTACTTC.

V is TRBV10-3 and J is TRBJ1-5; D ambiguous. From germline, CDR1 is ENHRY and CDR2 SYGVKD. The ends were cut back, 3 bases at V and 0 bases at J, with 6 bases in the middle. This CDR3 is 14 amino acids long. The CDR3 DNA reads as TGTGCCATCAGTGAACTAGCTAGCAATCAGCCCCAGCATTTT. Residues: CAISELASNQPQHF.

The chain employs TRBV21-1 and TRBJ2-3; TRBD1 is the table's D call, not checked against the DNA. TRBV21-1 corresponds to a pseudogene. The CDR3 runs to 15 residues. The DNA for the CDR3 is TGTGCCAGCAGCGGCTTAGGGGCTAGCACAGATACGCAGTATTTT. This gives the protein CASSGLGASTDTQYF.

The chain employs TRBV7-2 and TRBJ1-5; no clear D gene. Germline CDR1 and CDR2: SGHTA and FQGNSA. The CDR3 has 13 residues. With 1 base removed from V and 11 bases from J, the gap between germline ends came to 12 bases. The CDR3 loop reads CASSLGPPRSQHF. Written as DNA, the CDR3 is TGTGCCAGCAGCTTAGGCCCGCCCAGGTCCCAGCATTTT.

The chain employs TRBV6-5 and TRBJ2-7; 7 nucleotides agree with TRBD1. Germline values: CDR1 MNHEY, CDR2 SVGAGI. The CDR3 has 13 amino acids. The V segment lost 6 bases and the J segment 3 bases; nucleotides outside the gene matches: 5. In DNA, the CDR3 is TGTGCCAGCAGCGACAGGGCCCTCTACGAGCAGTACTTC. Amino acids: CASSDRALYEQYF.

This clone was seen at least ten times. The rearrangement links TRBV6-2 or TRBV6-3 to TRBJ2-2; 7 bases are shared with TRBD2. The germline CDR1 and CDR2 sequences are MNHEY and SVGEGT. CDR3 length: 13 amino acids. The J segment lost 7 bases and the V segment lost 6 bases, leaving 5 bases of the junction unmatched. This CDR3 reads CASSFSGGGELFF. CDR3 in DNA: TGTGCCAGCAGCTTCTCGGGGGGCGGGGAGCTGTTTTTT.

The genes are TRBV10-1 and TRBJ1-1, with D uncertain. V lost 5 bases to trimming and J lost 3 bases, with 10 bases between them. The CDR3 is 13 amino acids. CDR1 is WNHNN and CDR2 is SYGVQD in the germline V gene (reference sequence). CDR3 residues: CASSTQAYTEAFF. In DNA form, the CDR3 reads TGCGCCAGCAGTACCCAAGCCTACACTGAAGCTTTCTTT.

The chain recombines TRBV6-5 with TRBJ2-7; 10 positions match TRBD1. V lost 2 bases and J lost 5; bases outside the gene matches: 3. The germline V gene has CDR1 MNHEY and CDR2 SVGAGI. CDR3 length: 14 residues. The chain's CDR3 is CASSYGQGGDEQYF. CDR3 DNA sequence: TGTGCCAGCAGTTACGGACAGGGGGGTGACGAGCAGTACTTC.

This clone was detected once. The chain uses TRBV3-1 (or the pseudogene TRBV3-2) and TRBJ2-7; D is unclear. The CDR3 covers 15 residues. V lost 1 base to trimming and J lost 5 bases, with 15 bases between them. Germline CDR1 LGHDT, CDR2 YNNKEL (reference sequence). The CDR3 nucleotides read TGTGCCAGCAGCCAAGTGACATCCCCCCCCAACGAGCAGTACTTC. It encodes CASSQVTSPPNEQYF.

The chain is built from TRBV2 and TRBJ2-1; TRBD2 aligns across 9 bases. The germline V gene encodes CDR1 SNHLY and CDR2 FYNNEI. CDR3 size: 17 residues. Losses at the gene ends were 4 bases for V and 0 bases for J; bases not matched to a gene: 7. In DNA form, the CDR3 reads TGTGCCAGCAGTGGAGCGGGAGGTCAAGGCTCCTACAATGAGCAGTTCTTC. It is translated as CASSGAGGQGSYNEQFF.

CDR3 in DNA: TGTGCCAGCAGCCCCCCTAGCGGTTCCGAGCAGTACTTC. Its translation: CASSPPSGSEQYF. The rearrangement links TRBV7-2 to TRBJ2-7; 7 bases fit TRBD2. The CDR3 contains 13 residues. The germline V gene encodes CDR1 SGHTA and CDR2 FQGNSA. V lost 5 bases to trimming and J lost 6 bases; unmatched junction nucleotides: 7. Together with reference TRBV7-2 and TRBJ2-7, the CDR3 gives the full variable domain: GAGVSQSPSNKVTEKGKDVELRCDPISGHTALYWYRQSLGQGLEFLIYFQGNSAPDKSGLPSDRFSAERTGGSVSTLTIQRTQQEDSAVYLCASSPPSGSEQYFGPGTRLTVT.

The J gene is TRBJ1-1, the V gene TRBV19; unclear D gene. From germline, CDR1 is LNHDA and CDR2 SQIVND (reference sequence). V was cut by 4 bases and J by 3 bases, with 9 bases left in between. The CDR3 length is 13 residues. CDR3 in amino acids: CASSTGLDTEAFF. In nucleotides, the CDR3 is TGTGCCAGTAGTACAGGACTCGACACTGAAGCTTTCTTT.

The chain has TRBV5-4 and TRBJ2-2, with 10 bases identical to TRBD2. CDR1 is SGHNT and CDR2 is YYREEE in the germline V gene (reference sequence). V shed 2 bases and J 1 base; nucleotides not matched to a gene: 2. This CDR3 is built from 16 residues. The CDR3 bases are TGTGCCAGCAGCTTTTGGACTAGCGGGAACACCGGGGAGCTGTTTTTT. As protein: CASSFWTSGNTGELFF. Full variable domain (remainder filled in from reference TRBV5-4 and TRBJ2-2): ETGVTQSPTHLIKTRGQQVTLRCSSQSGHNTVSWYQQALGQGPQFIFQYYREEENGRGNFPPRFSGLQFPNYSSELNVNALELDDSALYLCASSFWTSGNTGELFFGEGSRLTVL.

The table lists this clone with a count of one. The chain employs TRBV10-3 and TRBJ2-7; tentative D call: TRBD2 (6 bases). Between the trimmed V and J ends, which lost 4 bases and 6 bases, there was a span of 19 bases. The CDR3 is made up of 15 amino acids. Looked up from germline, CDR1 is ENHRY and CDR2 is SYGVKD. CDR3 DNA sequence: TGTGCCATCAGTGCGTTGGGGACGGCGGGGAGCGAGCAGTACTTC. Protein sequence: CAISALGTAGSEQYF.

The chain combines TRBV7-9 with TRBJ2-7; TRBD1 matches at 7 bases. V trimming: 4 bases; J trimming: 3 bases; junction bases outside the gene matches: 12. The CDR3 totals 16 residues. CDR1 is SEHNR, CDR2 FQNEAQ, per germline (reference sequence). CDR3 sequence: CASSSTRQGPDYEQYF. CDR3 bases: TGTGCCAGCAGCTCAACACGACAGGGACCCGACTACGAGCAGTACTTC.

V and J are TRBV7-8 and TRBJ2-7; 12 bases map to TRBD2. CDR1 SGHVS and CDR2 FQNEAQ come from the germline V gene. The ends lost 1 base at V and 0 bases at J; junction bases unmatched: 4. This CDR3 contains 17 residues. In DNA form, the CDR3 reads TGTGCCAGCAGCTTAGGGACTAGCGGGACTATCTCCTACGAGCAGTACTTC. Translation: CASSLGTSGTISYEQYF. Full variable domain (remainder filled in from reference TRBV7-8 and TRBJ2-7): GAGVSQSPRYKVAKRGQDVALRCDPISGHVSLFWYQQALGQGPEFLTYFQNEAQLDKSGLPSDRFFAERPEGSVSTLKIQRTQQEDSAVYLCASSLGTSGTISYEQYFGPGTRLTVT.

The chain recombines TRBV15 with TRBJ1-3; D ambiguous. Trimming shortened V by 1 base and J by 1 base, and 17 bases separated the two germline ends. The V gene's germline CDR1 is LNHNV and CDR2 YYDKDF (reference sequence). The CDR3 loop spans 18 amino acids. Here the CDR3 DNA reads TGTGCCACCAGCAGAGGGGAGGGTCAGACGCTTTCTGGAAACACCATATATTTT. Translated, it gives CATSRGEGQTLSGNTIYF.

This clone has more than one count but fewer than ten. The rearrangement joins TRBV24-1 to TRBJ2-1, with D tentatively TRBD2 (5 bases). Germline CDR1 reads KGHDR; CDR2 reads SFDVKD. Deletions cut 7 bases from V and 8 bases from J, with 17 bases between. This CDR3 is 14 amino acids long. The CDR3 loop reads CATSPTGVTDEQFF. The DNA of the CDR3 is TGTGCCACCAGCCCAACCGGGGTGACGGATGAGCAGTTCTTC.

This sequence joins TRBV5-5 and TRBJ1-6; the D gene is possibly TRBD1 (6 bases). CDR3 length: 17 amino acids. V lost 1 base and J 6 bases, leaving 17 bases between the germline ends. Looked up from germline, CDR1 is SGHKS and CDR2 is YYEKEE (reference sequence). CDR3: CASSLSPRGGGNSPLHF. The CDR3 coding sequence is TGTGCCAGCAGCTTGTCCCCCCGGGGAGGGGGTAATTCACCCCTCCACTTT.

The table lists this clone with a count of one. The gene calls are TRBV7-8 and TRBJ2-4; 12 nucleotides agree with TRBD2. V was pared by 5 bases and J by 0 bases, with 11 bases of the junction left unmatched. The CDR3 extends over 19 amino acids. Germline CDR1 reads SGHVS; CDR2 reads FQNEAQ. The CDR3: CASSRSSGGAVVAKNIQYF. CDR3 coding DNA: TGTGCCAGCAGCCGATCTAGCGGGGGGGCTGTGGTAGCCAAAAACATTCAGTACTTC.

The chain has TRBV7-2 and TRBJ2-6, with D maybe TRBD1 (6 bases). Germline CDR1 SGHTA, CDR2 FQGNSA. This CDR3 comprises 16 residues. V dropped 3 bases and J dropped 0 bases, with 9 bases sitting between them. CDR3 protein: CASSLKGGSGANVLTF. CDR3 nucleotide sequence: TGTGCCAGCAGCTTGAAAGGGGGCTCTGGGGCCAACGTCCTGACTTTC. The whole variable domain, remainder taken from reference TRBV7-2 and TRBJ2-6, is GAGVSQSPSNKVTEKGKDVELRCDPISGHTALYWYRQSLGQGLEFLIYFQGNSAPDKSGLPSDRFSAERTGGSVSTLTIQRTQQEDSAVYLCASSLKGGSGANVLTFGAGSRLTVL.

This chain links TRBV2 with TRBJ2-7, with TRBD1 identical over 7 bases. Germline-derived CDR1 and CDR2 are SNHLY and FYNNEI. The CDR3 runs 14 residues. With 6 bases clipped from V and 4 bases from J, the junction kept 9 bases outside the gene matches. The CDR3 sequence is CASRGQRGSYEQYF. CDR3 DNA sequence: TGTGCCAGCAGGGGACAGCGTGGATCTTACGAGCAGTACTTC.

In this sample, this clone turned up a few times. The rearrangement uses TRBV6-4 and TRBJ1-2; TRBD1 aligns across 8 bases. J lost 8 bases, V lost 4 bases, and 3 bases had no gene match. CDR1 MRHNA and CDR2 SNTAGT come from the germline V gene. The CDR3 runs 12 residues. CDR3 amino acids: CASSGDRFGYTF. The DNA of the CDR3 is TGTGCCAGCAGTGGGGACAGGTTCGGCTACACCTTC.

This chain's CDR3 is CASSQESRTSGGVGETQYF. The CDR3 DNA reads as TGCGCCAGCAGCCAAGAATCTCGGACTAGCGGGGGGGTAGGGGAGACCCAGTACTTC. V and J are TRBV4-3 and TRBJ2-5; 15 nucleotides align to TRBD2. The CDR3 contains 19 residues. CDR1 is LGHNA, CDR2 YSLEER, per germline. V was pared by 0 bases and J by 5 bases, with 10 bases of the junction left unmatched.

J is TRBJ2-2 and V is TRBV5-1; TRBD1 matches 8 bases. The CDR3 totals 15 residues. V was clipped by 0 bases and J by 6 bases; unmatched bases: 4. Per germline, CDR1 SGHRS and CDR2 YFSETQ. The CDR3 nucleotides read TGCGCCAGCAGCTTGGGGGCAGGGGGCTCCGGGGAGCTGTTTTTT. This sequence encodes CASSLGAGGSGELFF. The full variable domain, its missing parts supplied by reference TRBV5-1 and TRBJ2-2, is KAGVTQTPRYLIKTRGQQVTLSCSPISGHRSVSWYQQTPGQGLQFLFEYFSETQRNKGNFPGRFSGRQFSNSRSEMNVSTLELGDSALYLCASSLGAGGSGELFFGEGSRLTVL.

The rearrangement uses TRBV6-5 and TRBJ1-6; D is unresolved. CDR1 is MNHEY and CDR2 is SVGAGI in the germline V gene. V was trimmed by 7 bases and J by 8 bases, leaving 12 bases between them. The length of the CDR3 is 13 residues. The DNA for the CDR3 is TGTGCCAGCACCGAGAACTTGGATTCACCCCTCCACTTT. This gives the protein CASTENLDSPLHF.